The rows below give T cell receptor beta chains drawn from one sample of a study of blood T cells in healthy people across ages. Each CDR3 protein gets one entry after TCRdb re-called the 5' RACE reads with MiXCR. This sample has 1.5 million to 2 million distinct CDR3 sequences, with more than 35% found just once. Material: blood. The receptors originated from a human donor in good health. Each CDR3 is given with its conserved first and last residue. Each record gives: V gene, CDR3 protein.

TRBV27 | CASGPGGRRYNEQFF
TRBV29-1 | CSVDEGKGYGYTF
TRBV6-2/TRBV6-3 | CAISRGANSYEQYF
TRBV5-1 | CASSGPMRANEQFF
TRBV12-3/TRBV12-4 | CASSLSASGARTDAQYF
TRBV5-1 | CVSSYTTGASGANVLTF
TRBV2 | CASRGPWGQGAGPPTDTQYF
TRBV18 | CASSPADRVVGETQYF
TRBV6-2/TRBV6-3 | CASRDTGEPRSYEQYF
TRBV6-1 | CASSDITGVGQPQHF
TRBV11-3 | CASSFRQGGNTIYF
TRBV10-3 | CATERGGDYNEQFF
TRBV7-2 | CASSLGGLHSYNEQFF
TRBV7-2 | CASSLGPVGNNQPQHF
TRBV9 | CATGDSNSPLHF
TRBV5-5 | CASSPDLGQGADGYTF
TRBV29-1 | CSTRQDPNTEAFF
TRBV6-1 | CASSDSDRGTDTQYF
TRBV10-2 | CASSERGHQPQHF
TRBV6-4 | CASRASEGGYTF
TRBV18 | CASSPSMVGAYNEQFF
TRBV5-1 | CASSPVVGSPLHF
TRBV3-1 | CASSHVRFYEQYF
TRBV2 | CAITRGTHYGYTF
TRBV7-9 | CAGSPDRGRSEKLFF